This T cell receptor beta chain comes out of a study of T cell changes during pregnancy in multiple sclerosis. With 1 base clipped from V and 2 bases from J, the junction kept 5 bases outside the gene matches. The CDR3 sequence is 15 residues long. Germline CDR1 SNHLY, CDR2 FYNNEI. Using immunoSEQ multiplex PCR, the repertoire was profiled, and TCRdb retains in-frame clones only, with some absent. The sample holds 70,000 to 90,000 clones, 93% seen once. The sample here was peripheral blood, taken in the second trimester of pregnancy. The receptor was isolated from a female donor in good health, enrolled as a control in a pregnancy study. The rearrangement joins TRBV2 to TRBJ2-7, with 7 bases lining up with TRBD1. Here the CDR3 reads CASSEEEGATYEQYF. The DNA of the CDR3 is TGTGCCAGCAGTGAAGAAGAGGGGGCCACCTACGAGCAGTACTTC.